Listed below are T cell receptor beta chains from one sample, sequenced in a study of blood T cell repertoires in COVID-19. Libraries were prepared by immunoSEQ multiplex PCR; TCRdb keeps only in-frame clonotypes and omits some of them. The table includes under 60,000 clones, 70% to 90% detected once. The source material was peripheral blood. Receptors originate from a man between 60 and 75 years old with acute or convalescent COVID-19. Both conserved end residues are trimmed from each CDR3. The order of the fields is J gene, clone size, V gene, CDR3 protein. Clone size is given for some rows only: seen once, a few or many times, or a class if the clone is expanded.

TRBJ1-1,NA,TRBV2,ASRGGIHTEAF
TRBJ1-2,NA,TRBV3-1/TRBV3-2,ASSLWDRNNYGYT
TRBJ1-2,NA,TRBV9,ASTVGGAYGYT
TRBJ1-2,NA,TRBV2,ASRVDSKAWGYT
TRBJ1-2,once,TRBV29-1,SVEKLDTGGSYGYT
TRBJ2-2,few,TRBV6-5,ASKAGWVTGELF
TRBJ2-7,NA,TRBV11-2,ASSPWGQGTSGEQY
TRBJ1-2,NA,TRBV19,ASSPGQVDYYGYT
TRBJ1-1,NA,TRBV6-7,ANPDSAPPGTMNTEAF
TRBJ1-5,NA,TRBV5-6,ASSPRDQPQH
TRBJ1-6,NA,TRBV7-8,ASSLQTGPAGYNSPLH
TRBJ2-3,NA,TRBV4-1,ASSQDQYSTSDTQY
TRBJ2-3,NA,TRBV5-1,ASSPVAGGTGDTQY
TRBJ1-2,NA,TRBV7-2,ASSPTGNNYGYT
TRBJ1-4,NA,TRBV7-9,ASSLEDRLNEKLF
TRBJ1-1,NA,TRBV10-3,AISESGGLGNTEAF
TRBJ1-4,once,TRBV2,ASSEVKELVF
TRBJ2-7,NA,TRBV2,ASSATDRAPYEQY
TRBJ1-6,NA,TRBV5-6,ASSLLRGDNSPLH